This T cell receptor (beta chain) was captured in a study of blood T cells in healthy people across ages. Overall study results and limits: TCR beta diversity was tightly associated with the proportion of naive T cells.

Then a second PCR, running roughly 7 to 11 cycles, was carried out with a sample-barcoded 5' primer and a J-beta primer mix. TCRdb reprocessed the 5' RACE reads with MiXCR, giving one entry per CDR3 protein. This table has some 1,500,000 distinct CDR3 sequences, approximately 42% appearing once. Those donating, healthy Caucasian individuals from Russia, were aged roughly 6 to 90. Trimming at V came to 2 bases and at J to 1 base, leaving 3 bases not matched to a gene. The germline V gene encodes CDR1 MNHEY and CDR2 SVGEGT. CDR3 size: 16 residues. A few counts support this clonotype. The target antigen is unknown.

The chain has TRBV6-2 or TRBV6-3 and TRBJ1-5, with 9 bases matching TRBD1. This TCR was recovered from a woman younger than 30 in good health. Sequencing was done on a sample of blood. CDR3 DNA sequence: TGTGCCAGCAGTTACGGGACAGGGACCAGCAATCAGCCCCAGCATTTT. This encodes CASSYGTGTSNQPQHF.